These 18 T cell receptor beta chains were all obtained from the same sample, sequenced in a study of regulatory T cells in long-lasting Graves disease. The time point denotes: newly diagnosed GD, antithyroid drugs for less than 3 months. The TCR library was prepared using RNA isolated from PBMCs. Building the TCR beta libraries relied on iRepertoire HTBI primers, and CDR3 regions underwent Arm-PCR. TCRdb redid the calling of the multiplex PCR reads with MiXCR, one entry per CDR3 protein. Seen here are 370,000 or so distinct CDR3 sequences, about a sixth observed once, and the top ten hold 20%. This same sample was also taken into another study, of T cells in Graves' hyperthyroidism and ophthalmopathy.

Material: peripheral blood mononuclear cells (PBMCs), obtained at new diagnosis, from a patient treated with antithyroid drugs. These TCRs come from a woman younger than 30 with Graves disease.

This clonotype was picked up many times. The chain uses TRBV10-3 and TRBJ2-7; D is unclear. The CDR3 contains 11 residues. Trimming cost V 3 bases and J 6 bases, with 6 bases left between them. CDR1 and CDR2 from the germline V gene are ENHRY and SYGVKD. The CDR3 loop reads CAISDVGEQYF. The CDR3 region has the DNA TGTGCCATCAGTGACGTGGGCGAGCAGTACTTC.

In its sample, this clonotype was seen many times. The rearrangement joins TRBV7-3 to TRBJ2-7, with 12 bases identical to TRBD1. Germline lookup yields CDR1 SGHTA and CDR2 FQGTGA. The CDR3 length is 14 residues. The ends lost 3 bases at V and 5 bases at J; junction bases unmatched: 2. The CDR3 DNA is TGTGCCAGCAGCTTCGGGACAGGGGGCCACGAGCAGTACTTC. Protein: CASSFGTGGHEQYF.

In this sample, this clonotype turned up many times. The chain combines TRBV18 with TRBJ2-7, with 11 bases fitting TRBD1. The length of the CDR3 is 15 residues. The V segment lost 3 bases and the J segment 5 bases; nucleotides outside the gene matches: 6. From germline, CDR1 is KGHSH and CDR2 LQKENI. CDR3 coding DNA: TGTGCCAGCTCACCCCCCGGACAGGGGGCCCACGAGCAGTACTTC. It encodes CASSPPGQGAHEQYF.

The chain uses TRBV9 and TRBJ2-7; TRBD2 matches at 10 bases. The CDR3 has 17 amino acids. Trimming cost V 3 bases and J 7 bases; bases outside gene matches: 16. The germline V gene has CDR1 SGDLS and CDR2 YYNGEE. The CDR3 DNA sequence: TGTGCCAGCAGCGAGGGACTAGCGCCTGACCCGGCGGGAGAGCAGTACTTC. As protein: CASSEGLAPDPAGEQYF.

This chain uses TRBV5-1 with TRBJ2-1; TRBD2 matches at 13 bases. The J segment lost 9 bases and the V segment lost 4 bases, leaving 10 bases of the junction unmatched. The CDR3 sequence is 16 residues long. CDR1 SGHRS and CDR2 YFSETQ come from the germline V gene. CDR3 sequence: CASSSQGTSGVTEQFF. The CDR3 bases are TGCGCCAGCAGCAGCCAAGGGACTAGCGGGGTGACTGAGCAGTTCTTC.

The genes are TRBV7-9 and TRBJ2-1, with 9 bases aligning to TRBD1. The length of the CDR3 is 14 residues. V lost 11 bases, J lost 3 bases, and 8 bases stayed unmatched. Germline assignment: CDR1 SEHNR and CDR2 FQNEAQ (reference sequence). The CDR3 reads CAGIEDRGYNEQFF. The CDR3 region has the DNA TGTGCCGGCATAGAGGACAGGGGCTACAATGAGCAGTTCTTC.

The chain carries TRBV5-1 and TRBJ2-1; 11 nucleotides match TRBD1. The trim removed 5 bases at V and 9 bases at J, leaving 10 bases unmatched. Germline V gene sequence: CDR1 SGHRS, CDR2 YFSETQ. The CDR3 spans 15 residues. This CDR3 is CASRDRGPSVSEQFF. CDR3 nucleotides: TGCGCCAGCAGGGACAGGGGGCCGAGTGTCAGTGAGCAGTTCTTC.

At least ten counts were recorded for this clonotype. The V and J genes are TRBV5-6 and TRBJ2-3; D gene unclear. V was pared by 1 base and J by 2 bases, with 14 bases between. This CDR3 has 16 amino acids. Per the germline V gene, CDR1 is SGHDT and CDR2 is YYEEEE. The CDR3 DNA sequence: TGTGCCAGCAGCTTGCGGTGGCAGTCCCTCACAGATACGCAGTATTTT. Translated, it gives CASSLRWQSLTDTQYF.

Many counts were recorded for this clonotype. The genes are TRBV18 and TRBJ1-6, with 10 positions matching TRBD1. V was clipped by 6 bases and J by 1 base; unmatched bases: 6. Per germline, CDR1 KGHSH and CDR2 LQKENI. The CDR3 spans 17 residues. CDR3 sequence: CASSQGDRGSYNSPLHF. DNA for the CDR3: TGTGCCAGCTCGCAAGGGGACAGGGGTTCCTATAATTCACCCCTCCACTTT.

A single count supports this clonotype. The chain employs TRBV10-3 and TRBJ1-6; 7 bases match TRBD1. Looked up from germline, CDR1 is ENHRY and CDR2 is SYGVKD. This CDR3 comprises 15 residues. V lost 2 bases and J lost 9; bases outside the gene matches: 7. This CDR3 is CAISEADRARSPLHF. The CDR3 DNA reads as TGTGCCATCAGTGAGGCTGACAGGGCGCGTTCACCCCTCCACTTT.

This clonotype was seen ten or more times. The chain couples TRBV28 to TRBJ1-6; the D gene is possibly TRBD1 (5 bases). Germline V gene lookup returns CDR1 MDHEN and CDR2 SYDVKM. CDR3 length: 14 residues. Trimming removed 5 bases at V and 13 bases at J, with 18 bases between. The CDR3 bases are TGTGCCAGCAGTGACGGGGGGGGGGTGGTGCCCCTCCACTTT. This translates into CASSDGGGVVPLHF.

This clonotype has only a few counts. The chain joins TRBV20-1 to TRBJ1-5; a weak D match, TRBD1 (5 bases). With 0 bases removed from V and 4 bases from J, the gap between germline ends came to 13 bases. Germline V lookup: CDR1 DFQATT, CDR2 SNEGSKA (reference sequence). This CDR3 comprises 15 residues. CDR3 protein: CSARDAGTENQPQHF. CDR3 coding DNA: TGCAGTGCTAGAGATGCAGGGACCGAAAATCAGCCCCAGCATTTT.

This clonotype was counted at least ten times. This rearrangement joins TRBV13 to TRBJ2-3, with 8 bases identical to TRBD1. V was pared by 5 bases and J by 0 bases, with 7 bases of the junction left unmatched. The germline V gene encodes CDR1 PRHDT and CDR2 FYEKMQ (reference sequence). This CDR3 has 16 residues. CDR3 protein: CASSRYRGASTDTQYF. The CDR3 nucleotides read TGTGCCAGCAGCAGATACAGGGGGGCTAGCACAGATACGCAGTATTTT. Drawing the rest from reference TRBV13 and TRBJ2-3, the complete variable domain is AAGVIQSPRHLIKEKRETATLKCYPIPRHDTVYWYQQGPGQDPQFLISFYEKMQSDKGSIPDRFSAQQFSDYHSELNMSSLELGDSALYFCASSRYRGASTDTQYFGPGTRLTVL.

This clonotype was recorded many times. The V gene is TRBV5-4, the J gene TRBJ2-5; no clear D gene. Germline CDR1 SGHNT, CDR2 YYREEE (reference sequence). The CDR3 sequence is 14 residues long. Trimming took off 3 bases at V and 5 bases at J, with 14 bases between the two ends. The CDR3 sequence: CASSYYREEETQYF. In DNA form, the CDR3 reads TGTGCCAGCAGCTACTATCGCGAGGAGGAGACCCAGTACTTC.

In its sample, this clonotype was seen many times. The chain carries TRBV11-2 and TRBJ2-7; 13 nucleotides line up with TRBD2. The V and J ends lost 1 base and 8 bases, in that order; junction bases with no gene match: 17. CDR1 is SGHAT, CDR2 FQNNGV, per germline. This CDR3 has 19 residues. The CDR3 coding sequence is TGTGCCAGCAGCTTAGGCCCCCTACTAGCGGGAGGGCCCGGTAGGAAGCAGTACTTC. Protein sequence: CASSLGPLLAGGPGRKQYF.

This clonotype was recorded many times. CDR3 loop: CASSERVGRQDYGYTF. The CDR3 coding sequence is TGTGCCAGCAGTGAAAGGGTCGGCAGGCAAGACTATGGCTACACCTTC. The chain uses TRBV6-1 and TRBJ1-2; D uncertain. This CDR3 has 16 residues. Deletions cut 2 bases from V and 3 bases from J, with 16 bases between. Per germline, CDR1 MNHNS and CDR2 SASEGT.

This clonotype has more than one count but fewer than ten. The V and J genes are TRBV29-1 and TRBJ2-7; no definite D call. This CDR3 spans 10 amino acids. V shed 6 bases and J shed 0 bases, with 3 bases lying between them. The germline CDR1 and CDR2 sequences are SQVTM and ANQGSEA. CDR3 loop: CSVLSYEQYF. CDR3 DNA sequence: TGCAGCGTCCTCTCCTACGAGCAGTACTTC.

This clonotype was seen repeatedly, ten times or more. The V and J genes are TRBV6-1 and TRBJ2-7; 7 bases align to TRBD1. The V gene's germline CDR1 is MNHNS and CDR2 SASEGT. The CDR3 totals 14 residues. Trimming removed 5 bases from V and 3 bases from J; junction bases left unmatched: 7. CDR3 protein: CASSQAGTVYEQYF. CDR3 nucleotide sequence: TGTGCCAGCAGTCAGGCCGGGACAGTCTACGAGCAGTACTTC.